These 30 T cell receptor beta chains were sequenced from one sample in a study of blood T cell repertoires in COVID-19. Repertoires were generated with immunoSEQ multiplex PCR, while TCRdb's copy carries only in-frame clones and drops some. The data hold tens of thousands of clones, with roughly 88% observed a single time. The source material was peripheral blood. These receptors all come from a man aged 25 to 40 with acute or convalescent COVID-19.

This clone was seen just once. The chain joins TRBV5-1 to TRBJ1-1; TRBD1 agrees at 9 bases. The CDR3 runs 14 residues. Per the germline V gene, CDR1 is SGHRS and CDR2 is YFSETQ. V was pared by 4 bases and J by 7 bases, with 8 bases of the junction left unmatched. The DNA for the CDR3 is TGCGCCAGCAGCCCGCGTACGGGACAGGGTGAAGCTTTCTTT. The encoded protein is CASSPRTGQGEAFF.

The chain has TRBV9 and TRBJ1-5; D remains unclear. The germline CDR1 and CDR2 sequences are SGDLS and YYNGEE. Trimming shortened V by 0 bases and J by 4 bases, and 11 bases separated the two germline ends. The CDR3 has 15 residues. This CDR3 is CASSVDIGGNQPQHF. The CDR3 nucleotides read TGTGCCAGCAGCGTAGATATCGGAGGAAATCAGCCCCAGCATTTT.

The V and J genes are TRBV9 and TRBJ2-5; a possible D gene is TRBD2 (6 bases). The CDR3 consists of 16 residues. CDR1 SGDLS and CDR2 YYNGEE come from the germline V gene. V was shortened by 3 bases and J by 0 bases, with 15 bases between the two germline ends. The CDR3 protein is CASSETFLANQETQYF. DNA for the CDR3: TGTGCCAGCAGCGAAACCTTCCTAGCGAACCAAGAGACCCAGTACTTC.

This chain uses TRBV28 with TRBJ2-1; 9 bases are a match to TRBD2. J was trimmed by 10 bases and V by 3 bases; bases with no gene match: 10. This CDR3 contains 15 residues. In germline, CDR1 is MDHEN, CDR2 SYDVKM. This chain's CDR3 is CASSLAASGEWEQFF. CDR3 sequence (DNA): TGTGCCAGCAGTTTGGCGGCTAGCGGGGAGTGGGAGCAGTTCTTC. The entire variable domain, with the rest obtained from reference TRBV28 and TRBJ2-1, is as follows: DVKVTQSSRYLVKRTGEKVFLECVQDMDHENMFWYRQDPGLGLRLIYFSYDVKMKEKGDIPEGYSVSREKKERFSLILESASTNQTSMYLCASSLAASGEWEQFFGPGTRLTVL.

This clone has only one observation. The V gene is TRBV18, the J gene TRBJ2-5; tentatively, D is TRBD1 (6 bases). Germline V gene sequence: CDR1 KGHSH, CDR2 LQKENI. This CDR3 has 15 amino acids. Trimming left V 4 bases short and J 5 bases short, with 17 bases between. The CDR3 nucleotides read TGTGCCAGCTCACAGGCTTGGCAGGGGAAGGAGACCCAGTACTTC. Its protein product is CASSQAWQGKETQYF.

V is TRBV5-1 and J is TRBJ2-2; 9 bases agree with TRBD1. The CDR3 length is 15 residues. The germline gives CDR1 SGHRS, CDR2 YFSETQ. J gave up 3 bases and V 4 bases, and 4 bases lay outside the gene matches. The CDR3 region is CASSLGTGHTGELFF. The CDR3 bases are TGCGCCAGCAGCCTCGGGACAGGGCACACCGGGGAGCTGTTTTTT.

V is TRBV11-3 and J is TRBJ1-3; 9 bases are a match to TRBD1. Germline V gene data show CDR1 as SGHNT and CDR2 as YENEEA. This CDR3 region has 18 residues. The V gene end was trimmed by 3 bases and the J gene end by 3 bases; junction bases not matched to a gene: 12. The chain's CDR3 is CASSFPTDGTGIGNTIYF. DNA for the CDR3: TGTGCCAGCAGCTTCCCGACCGATGGGACAGGGATTGGAAACACCATATATTTT.

This clone showed up just a few times. V and J are TRBV4-2 and TRBJ2-7; TRBD1 is a possible D gene (6 bases). This CDR3 is 16 amino acids long. V lost 2 bases, J lost 3 bases, and 17 bases lay in between. Germline CDR1 reads LGHNA; CDR2 reads YNFKEQ. The CDR3 DNA reads as TGTGCCAGCAGCCAACAAGGGAACAGGGCAGGCTACGAGCAGTACTTC. Its translation is CASSQQGNRAGYEQYF.

This chain connects TRBV5-5 to TRBJ2-5; 7 nucleotides match TRBD1. The V gene's germline CDR1 is SGHKS and CDR2 YYEKEE (reference sequence). The CDR3 contains 13 residues. The junction had 3 bases not matched to a gene; V was cut back by 5 bases and J by 2 bases. CDR3 sequence (DNA): TGTGCCAGCAGGAGGGGACAGCAAGAGACCCAGTACTTC. The encoded protein is CASRRGQQETQYF.

This clone was counted only a few times. The rearrangement joins TRBV10-2 to TRBJ1-4; 12 bases match TRBD1. Germline CDR1 and CDR2: WSHSY and SAAADI. Trimming took 7 bases from V and 7 from J; bases not matched to a gene: 22. The CDR3 consists of 20 residues. The CDR3 DNA reads as TGCGCCAGCACCGAGGCCCCCGGGACAGGGGGCGTTGGGAGGGGTGAAAAACTGTTTTTT. It translates to CASTEAPGTGGVGRGEKLFF.

DNA of the CDR3: TGTGCCAGCAGTTCCGGGACAGCGAGCAACACTGAAGCTTTCTTT. Translating it yields CASSSGTASNTEAFF. V usage is TRBV27 and J usage is TRBJ1-1, with 7 bases fitting TRBD1. CDR1 and CDR2 from the germline V gene are MNHEY and SMNVEV (reference sequence). This CDR3 is built from 15 residues. After removal of 4 bases from V and 2 bases from J, the junction contained 7 bases not matched to a gene.

This chain connects TRBV6-5 to TRBJ1-2; TRBD1 is a possible D gene (5 bases). V was cut by 6 bases and J by 0 bases, with 11 bases left in between. Germline assignment: CDR1 MNHEY and CDR2 SVGAGI. This CDR3 is 14 amino acids long. DNA of the CDR3: TGTGCCAGCAGGAAGGGGTCTACTAACTATGGCTACACCTTC. This gives the protein CASRKGSTNYGYTF.

J is TRBJ2-7 and V is TRBV5-1; D perhaps matches TRBD2 (7 bases). Between the trimmed V and J ends, which lost 5 bases and 5 bases, there was a span of 23 bases. Per the germline V gene, CDR1 is SGHRS and CDR2 is YFSETQ. The CDR3 consists of 16 residues. The CDR3 loop is CASRPTGAGEGNEQYF. The CDR3 DNA is TGCGCCAGCAGACCGACGGGGGCGGGAGAGGGAAACGAGCAGTACTTC.

This clone appeared a few times. The chain joins TRBV6-2 or TRBV6-3 to TRBJ1-1; D is perhaps TRBD1 (5 bases). V was pared by 0 bases and J by 3 bases, with 8 bases between. CDR3 length equals 14 residues. Looked up from germline, CDR1 is MNHEY and CDR2 is SVGEGT. The CDR3 DNA follows: TGTGCCAGCAGTTACTCTCCGACAGACACTGAAGCTTTCTTT. Residues: CASSYSPTDTEAFF.

V is TRBV6-5 and J is TRBJ2-5; 8 nucleotides agree with TRBD1. Germline lookup yields CDR1 MNHEY and CDR2 SVGAGI. V lost 2 bases to trimming and J lost 5 bases; unmatched junction nucleotides: 4. The CDR3 consists of 14 residues. The CDR3 here is CASSYANRGETQYF. CDR3 DNA: TGTGCCAGCAGTTACGCCAACAGGGGGGAGACCCAGTACTTC.

This clone was seen a handful of times. The V gene is TRBV2, the J gene TRBJ1-4; possible D gene TRBD1, 6 bases. V dropped 4 bases and J dropped 3 bases, with 12 bases sitting between them. Germline CDR1 and CDR2: SNHLY and FYNNEI. The CDR3 consists of 15 residues. The DNA for the CDR3 is TGTGCCAGCAGTGGGAATACAGGGTCTAATGAAAAACTGTTTTTT. Protein product: CASSGNTGSNEKLFF. Using reference TRBV2 and TRBJ1-4 for the parts outside the CDR3, the full variable domain is EPEVTQTPSHQVTQMGQEVILRCVPISNHLYFYWYRQILGQKVEFLVSFYNNEISEKSEIFDDQFSVERPDGSNFTLKIRSTKLEDSAMYFCASSGNTGSNEKLFFGSGTQLSVL.

This clone was detected once. The chain couples TRBV25-1 to TRBJ1-1; TRBD1 agrees at 10 bases. Per germline, CDR1 MGHDK and CDR2 SYGVNS. The V gene end was trimmed by 4 bases and the J gene end by 2 bases; junction bases not matched to a gene: 4. The CDR3 contains 15 residues. CDR3 residues: CASSGRDRGNTEAFF. In DNA, the CDR3 is TGTGCCAGCAGTGGCCGGGACAGGGGTAACACTGAAGCTTTCTTT.

The chain employs TRBV5-1 and TRBJ1-2; D is perhaps TRBD1 (5 bases). CDR1 is SGHRS and CDR2 is YFSETQ in the germline V gene. Trimming took 6 bases from V and 3 from J, leaving 21 bases between them. The CDR3 extends over 16 amino acids. CDR3 sequence: CASNSGEGSLDYGYTF. CDR3 sequence (DNA): TGCGCCAGCAACTCGGGGGAGGGAAGCCTTGACTATGGCTACACCTTC.

In this sample, this clone turned up once. The V and J genes are TRBV28 and TRBJ1-1, with D perhaps TRBD1 (6 bases). The CDR3 loop spans 16 amino acids. V was pared by 1 base and J by 5 bases, with 17 bases between. Germline V gene data show CDR1 as MDHEN and CDR2 as SYDVKM. CDR3 region: CASSLSPPTGSTEAFF. The CDR3 DNA reads TGTGCCAGCAGTTTATCCCCTCCAACAGGGAGTACTGAAGCTTTCTTT.

The chain is built from TRBV20-1 and TRBJ1-3; D remains ambiguous. V was pared by 3 bases and J by 4 bases, with 13 bases between. Germline V gene lookup returns CDR1 DFQATT and CDR2 SNEGSKA (reference sequence). The CDR3 has 14 amino acids. As DNA, the CDR3 is TGCAGTGCTAGTAAGGAGGGATCAGGAAACACCATATATTTT. It encodes CSASKEGSGNTIYF.

In this sample, this clone turned up once. The CDR3 region has the DNA TGCGCCAGCAGCGCCGGGACTAGCGGGAGTAAAAATGAGCAGTTCTTC. Its translation is CASSAGTSGSKNEQFF. The chain uses TRBV5-1 and TRBJ2-1, with 14 bases matching TRBD2. This CDR3 contains 16 residues. V gave up 4 bases and J gave up 7 bases; unmatched junction bases: 7. Per the germline V gene, CDR1 is SGHRS and CDR2 is YFSETQ.

The V and J genes are TRBV18 and TRBJ1-1; TRBD1 is a possible D gene (5 bases). V was shortened by 3 bases and J by 7 bases, with 12 bases between the two germline ends. The CDR3 has 13 amino acids. Looked up from germline, CDR1 is KGHSH and CDR2 is LQKENI. CDR3 coding DNA: TGTGCCAGCTCACCGGACAAATTCGGTGAAGCTTTCTTT. Protein product: CASSPDKFGEAFF.

This chain joins TRBV27 and TRBJ1-2, with D possibly being TRBD1 (5 bases). The CDR3 length is 15 residues. Germline CDR1 MNHEY, CDR2 SMNVEV (reference sequence). V was clipped by 1 base and J by 4 bases, with 13 bases between them. The CDR3 DNA follows: TGTGCCAGCAGTTTATTGTCCCCCGGGGGCTATGGCTACACCTTC. Protein sequence: CASSLLSPGGYGYTF.

This clone was seen once. V gene TRBV9 combines with J gene TRBJ1-1; TRBD1 might be the D (6 bases). CDR3 length: 14 residues. V lost 4 bases, J lost 3 bases, and 13 bases lay in between. The V gene's germline CDR1 is SGDLS and CDR2 YYNGEE. The CDR3 spells CASSRDNGYTEAFF. In nucleotides, the CDR3 is TGTGCCAGCAGCCGGGACAACGGGTACACTGAAGCTTTCTTT. The full variable domain, rest sourced from reference TRBV9 and TRBJ1-1, is DSGVTQTPKHLITATGQRVTLRCSPRSGDLSVYWYQQSLDQGLQFLIQYYNGEERAKGNILERFSAQQFPDLHSELNLSSLELGDSALYFCASSRDNGYTEAFFGQGTRLTVV.

This clone was detected only once. The chain employs TRBV2 and TRBJ1-1, with 8 bases matching TRBD1. CDR3 length: 14 amino acids. Germline CDR1 is SNHLY and CDR2 is FYNNEI. The V and J ends lost 5 bases and 3 bases, in that order; junction bases with no gene match: 5. The DNA of the CDR3 is TGTGCCAGCAGTACCGGGACAGGCGACACTGAAGCTTTCTTT. Its protein product is CASSTGTGDTEAFF.

The chain combines TRBV7-2 with TRBJ2-2; 9 nucleotides line up with TRBD2. The germline gives CDR1 SGHTA, CDR2 FQGNSA. Germline trimming cut 5 bases from V and 3 bases from J; bases unmatched to any gene: 16. There are 19 residues in the CDR3. CDR3 sequence (DNA): TGTGCCAGCAGCCATCGGGCCTCGCGGGGGGGCCGATACACCGGGGAGCTGTTTTTT. Amino acid sequence: CASSHRASRGGRYTGELFF. The full variable domain, in which reference TRBV7-2 and TRBJ2-2 provide the parts outside the CDR3, is GAGVSQSPSNKVTEKGKDVELRCDPISGHTALYWYRQSLGQGLEFLIYFQGNSAPDKSGLPSDRFSAERTGGSVSTLTIQRTQQEDSAVYLCASSHRASRGGRYTGELFFGEGSRLTVL.

J is TRBJ1-4 and V is TRBV28; D is unresolved. Trimming removed 7 bases at V and 6 bases at J, with 9 bases between. The CDR3 is 12 amino acids. Germline CDR1 is MDHEN and CDR2 is SYDVKM. CDR3 in amino acids: CASNQRDEKLFF. As DNA, the CDR3 is TGTGCCAGCAACCAGAGGGATGAAAAACTGTTTTTT. The variable domain in full, with the rest retrieved from reference TRBV28 and TRBJ1-4, is DVKVTQSSRYLVKRTGEKVFLECVQDMDHENMFWYRQDPGLGLRLIYFSYDVKMKEKGDIPEGYSVSREKKERFSLILESASTNQTSMYLCASNQRDEKLFFGSGTQLSVL.

V is TRBV5-1 and J is TRBJ2-7; TRBD2 matches at 9 bases. CDR3 size: 16 residues. Germline V gene sequence: CDR1 SGHRS, CDR2 YFSETQ. The trim removed 4 bases at V and 4 bases at J, leaving 12 bases unmatched. In nucleotides, the CDR3 is TGCGCCAGCAGCACGGAGTCGGGACTAGCCCCTTACGAGCAGTACTTC. Its translation: CASSTESGLAPYEQYF.

The genes are TRBV2 and TRBJ2-1; D may be TRBD2 (7 bases). CDR3 size: 16 residues. Trimming cost V 5 bases and J 0 bases, with 14 bases left between them. Per germline, CDR1 SNHLY and CDR2 FYNNEI. The CDR3 bases are TGTGCCAGCAGTCAGACTAGGGGGGGCTCCTACAATGAGCAGTTCTTC. Translation: CASSQTRGGSYNEQFF.

The rearrangement links TRBV5-6 to TRBJ1-2; a weak D match, TRBD1 (5 bases). The CDR3 spans 13 residues. Germline V gene lookup returns CDR1 SGHDT and CDR2 YYEEEE. The V gene lost 3 bases and the J gene lost 8 bases, with 14 bases spanning the gap. The CDR3 DNA sequence: TGTGCCAGCAGCTGGGAAAGGGGAGGCGGCTACACCTTC. Amino acid sequence: CASSWERGGGYTF.